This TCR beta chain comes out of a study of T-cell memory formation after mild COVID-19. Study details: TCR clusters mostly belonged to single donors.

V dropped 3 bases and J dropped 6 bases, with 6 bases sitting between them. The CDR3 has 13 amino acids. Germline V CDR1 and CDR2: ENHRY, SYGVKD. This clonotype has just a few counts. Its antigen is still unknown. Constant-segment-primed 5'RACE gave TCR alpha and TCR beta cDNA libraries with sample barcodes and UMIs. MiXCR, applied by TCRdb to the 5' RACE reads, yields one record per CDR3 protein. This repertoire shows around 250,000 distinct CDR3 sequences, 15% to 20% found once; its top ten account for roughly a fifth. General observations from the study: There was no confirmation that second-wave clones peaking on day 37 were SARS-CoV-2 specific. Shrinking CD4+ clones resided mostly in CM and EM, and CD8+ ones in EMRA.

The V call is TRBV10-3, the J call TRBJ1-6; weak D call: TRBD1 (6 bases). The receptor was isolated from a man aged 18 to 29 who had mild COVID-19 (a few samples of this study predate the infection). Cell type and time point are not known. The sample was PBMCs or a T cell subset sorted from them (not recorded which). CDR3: CAISDRGNSPLHF. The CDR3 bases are TGTGCCATCAGTGACAGGGGTAATTCACCCCTCCACTTT.